The sequence of this TCR beta chain was determined in a study of early T cells in non-severe SARS-CoV-2 infection. CDR1 is LNHDA and CDR2 is SQIVND in the germline V gene (reference sequence). V was clipped by 4 bases and J by 10 bases, with 11 bases between them. The CDR3 runs 12 residues. TCRdb reprocessed the 5' RACE reads with MiXCR, giving one entry per CDR3 protein. The repertoire holds roughly 100,000 distinct CDR3 sequences, with around 13% as singletons. The sequence was collected from an adult who was a healthcare worker with PCR-confirmed SARS-CoV-2 infection or an uninfected control (not recorded which). Sequenced sample: whole blood. The rearrangement joins TRBV19 to TRBJ2-1, with D perhaps TRBD2 (6 bases). The CDR3 coding sequence is TGTGCCAGTAGTACGGACTACACCGAGCAGTTCTTC. Its protein product is CASSTDYTEQFF.